These 13 T cell receptor beta chains were sequenced from one sample in a study of shared clonotypes between healthy human individuals. Measured with immunoSEQ multiplex PCR; TCRdb has only the in-frame clones, and not every one. The sample lists around 500,000 clones, around 75% occurring once. The sample was PBMCs. The receptors here all came from a woman aged 40 to 50 in good health. Some clones in this sample may be carry-over from other donors' samples.

The rearrangement links TRBV7-8 to TRBJ2-6; possible D gene TRBD2, 6 bases. The CDR3 consists of 17 residues. Germline lookup yields CDR1 SGHVS and CDR2 FQNEAQ. V lost 3 bases to trimming and J lost 1 base, with 13 bases between them. CDR3 sequence reads: CASSLRGGGSGANVLTF. The CDR3 DNA is TGTGCCAGCAGCTTGCGGGGTGGGGGTTCTGGGGCCAACGTCCTGACTTTC.

This clone showed up just a few times. The gene calls are TRBV30 and TRBJ2-7; no clear D. Trimming cost V 0 bases and J 7 bases, with 7 bases left between them. The germline gives CDR1 GTSNPN, CDR2 SVGIG (reference sequence). The CDR3 is 11 amino acids. In nucleotides, the CDR3 is TGTGCCTGGAGTGTACAAGCGGAGCAGTACTTC. Translation: CAWSVQAEQYF.

J is TRBJ2-5 and V is TRBV5-4; D unresolved. The assigned J gene may be wrong: the sequence end matches TRBJ2-7 better. Germline CDR1 and CDR2: SGHNT and YYREEE (reference sequence). This CDR3 is built from 14 residues. CDR3 loop: CASSLVSSPYEQYF. The CDR3 DNA follows: TGTGCCAGCAGCTTGGTTTCCAGCCCCTACGAGCAGTACTTC.

This clone has just a few counts. The rearrangement uses TRBV5-1 and TRBJ2-2, with D possibly called TRBD1 or TRBD2 (5 bases each). The germline CDR1 and CDR2 sequences are SGHRS and YFSETQ. CDR3 length equals 17 residues. Between the trimmed V and J ends, which lost 0 bases and 1 base, there was a span of 13 bases. The CDR3 coding sequence is TGCGCCAGCAGCTTGGGAGGGGATCTGATGAACACCGGGGAGCTGTTTTTT. Its protein is CASSLGGDLMNTGELFF.

This clone was seen only a few times. V and J are TRBV14 and TRBJ2-1; tentatively, D is TRBD2 (5 bases). The CDR3 contains 14 residues. Trimming removed 3 bases from V and 6 bases from J, with 12 bases in between. Germline V gene lookup returns CDR1 SGHDN and CDR2 FVKESK. DNA of the CDR3: TGTGCCAGCAGCCAGAACATAGCGTTCAATGAGCAGTTCTTC. It specifies CASSQNIAFNEQFF.

Here the CDR3 DNA reads TGTGCCAGCTCACCGGACGGACAGGTAAATCAGCCCCAGCATTTT. This gives the protein CASSPDGQVNQPQHF. This rearrangement joins TRBV18 to TRBJ1-5; 7 bases are shared with TRBD1. Germline CDR1 KGHSH, CDR2 LQKENI. The V gene end was trimmed by 3 bases and the J gene end by 4 bases; junction bases not matched to a gene: 6. This CDR3 has 15 residues.

The V call is TRBV6-1, the J call TRBJ2-1; 9 nucleotides match TRBD2. Germline values: CDR1 MNHNS, CDR2 SASEGT. With 4 bases clipped from V and 9 bases from J, the junction kept 4 bases outside the gene matches. The CDR3 is 13 amino acids. The CDR3 is CASSVSGSGEQFF. The CDR3 nucleotides read TGTGCCAGCAGTGTTAGCGGGAGTGGTGAGCAGTTCTTC.

V usage is TRBV5-4 and J usage is TRBJ2-7; D remains unclear. This CDR3 has 14 residues. With 5 bases removed from V and 2 bases from J, the gap between germline ends came to 14 bases. Germline CDR1 and CDR2: SGHNT and YYREEE (reference sequence). CDR3 region: CASRSSMGPYEQYF. DNA for the CDR3: TGTGCCAGCAGGTCTTCTATGGGCCCCTACGAGCAGTACTTC. Looking up the rest from reference TRBV5-4 and TRBJ2-7 gives the full variable domain: ETGVTQSPTHLIKTRGQQVTLRCSSQSGHNTVSWYQQALGQGPQFIFQYYREEENGRGNFPPRFSGLQFPNYSSELNVNALELDDSALYLCASRSSMGPYEQYFGPGTRLTVT.

The genes are TRBV27 and TRBJ2-7; D possibly corresponds to TRBD2 (5 bases). The germline CDR1 and CDR2 sequences are MNHEY and SMNVEV (reference sequence). The V gene lost 5 bases and the J gene lost 0 bases, with 20 bases spanning the gap. This CDR3 spans 17 amino acids. CDR3 loop: CASSQTSPGDHSYEQYF. The CDR3 DNA reads TGTGCCAGCAGTCAGACGTCGCCCGGGGATCACTCCTACGAGCAGTACTTC.

This clone has only one observation. The chain employs TRBV7-9 and TRBJ2-2; D is perhaps TRBD2 (5 bases). Germline CDR1 reads SEHNR; CDR2 reads FQNEAQ (reference sequence). The CDR3 contains 16 residues. V was shortened by 4 bases and J by 4 bases, with 16 bases between the two germline ends. CDR3 region: CASSYDPGFGTGELFF. Here the CDR3 DNA reads TGTGCCAGCAGCTACGACCCGGGGTTTGGCACCGGGGAGCTGTTTTTT. Based on the CDR3 plus reference TRBV7-9 and TRBJ2-2, the full variable domain is DTGVSQNPRHKITKRGQNVTFRCDPISEHNRLYWYRQTLGQGPEFLTYFQNEAQLEKSRLLSDRFSAERPKGSFSTLEIQRTEQGDSAMYLCASSYDPGFGTGELFFGEGSRLTVL.

The rearrangement uses TRBV9 and TRBJ2-6, with 12 bases identical to TRBD1. V shed 3 bases and J 3 bases; nucleotides not matched to a gene: 4. Germline assignment: CDR1 SGDLS and CDR2 YYNGEE. CDR3 size: 17 residues. CDR3 nucleotides: TGTGCCAGCAGCGCCGGGACAGGGGGCTTTGGGGCCAACGTCCTGACTTTC. Translated, it gives CASSAGTGGFGANVLTF.

This clone was counted between two and nine times. The chain carries TRBV5-1 and TRBJ2-1, with 10 positions matching TRBD1. Trimming cost V 5 bases and J 8 bases; bases outside gene matches: 4. The germline CDR1 and CDR2 sequences are SGHRS and YFSETQ. The CDR3 has 13 amino acids. CDR3 sequence: CASRTGGLDEQFF. CDR3 coding DNA: TGCGCCAGCAGGACAGGGGGCCTAGATGAGCAGTTCTTC.

The chain couples TRBV27 to TRBJ2-3, with 13 bases that match TRBD2. The germline V gene encodes CDR1 MNHEY and CDR2 SMNVEV (reference sequence). V lost 5 bases and J lost 5; bases outside the gene matches: 10. The CDR3 covers 17 residues. CDR3 loop: CASSPPGLAGPGDTQYF. CDR3 bases: TGTGCCAGCAGTCCGCCGGGACTAGCGGGGCCGGGAGATACGCAGTATTTT.